Following are 31 T cell receptor beta chains from one sample sequenced in a study of shared clonotypes between healthy human individuals (dated by TCRdb to the early 2020s). Libraries were prepared through the immunoSEQ multiplex PCR assay. As stored in TCRdb, this immuneACCESS dataset retains in-frame rearrangements with V and J assigned. A fraction of the clones does not appear; measured against another copy, unresolved V genes explain less than half of the discrepancy, and the remainder lacks a known reason. The sample table contains 400,000 to 600,000 clones; only one count was recorded for about 79% of them. Together, the top ten hold around 13% of the sample. Sequenced: PBMCs. These receptor sequences come from a woman in her thirties or forties in good health. Some clones in this sample may be carry-over from other donors' samples.

The count of this clone is one. A read error is possible here, since a much larger clone lies one base away. The chain recombines TRBV5-6 with TRBJ1-2; D ambiguous. CDR1 SGHDT and CDR2 YYEEEE come from the germline V gene. Trimming left V 7 bases short and J 9 bases short, with 19 bases between. The CDR3 covers 13 residues. The CDR3 bases are TGTGCCAGCGGAAACCCAGGCGAGTTGCGCTACACCTTC. This codes for CASGNPGELRYTF.

V and J are TRBV6-6 and TRBJ1-2; no reliable D call. The CDR3 is made up of 14 amino acids. Germline CDR1 reads MNHNY; CDR2 reads SVGAGI (reference sequence). With 6 bases removed from V and 2 bases from J, the gap between germline ends came to 13 bases. In nucleotides, the CDR3 is TGTGCCAGCAGCCCGTCGTCCGTAAACTATGGCTACACCTTC. It specifies CASSPSSVNYGYTF.

The chain is built from TRBV14 and TRBJ2-2, with D possibly called TRBD1 or TRBD2 (6 bases each). CDR3 size: 16 residues. Germline lookup yields CDR1 SGHDN and CDR2 FVKESK. V lost 3 bases, J lost 7 bases, and 18 bases lay in between. The CDR3 protein is CASSHLRGDSHGELFF. In nucleotides, the CDR3 is TGTGCCAGCAGCCATCTAAGGGGGGACTCTCACGGGGAGCTGTTTTTT.

The chain links TRBV6-1 to TRBJ2-1; TRBD1 matches at 9 bases. V gave up 0 bases and J gave up 5 bases; unmatched junction bases: 5. CDR3 length: 16 residues. Germline CDR1 MNHNS, CDR2 SASEGT. Written as DNA, the CDR3 is TGTGCCAGCAGTGAAGCGGAGGGACAGGGTAACAATGAGCAGTTCTTC. Encoded protein: CASSEAEGQGNNEQFF.

The chain recombines TRBV6-5 with TRBJ1-1; tentatively, D is TRBD1 (5 bases). The CDR3 consists of 14 residues. Germline V gene lookup returns CDR1 MNHEY and CDR2 SVGAGI. Deletions cut 2 bases from V and 3 bases from J, with 10 bases between. The DNA of the CDR3 is TGTGCCAGCAGTTACAGTTGGGGGGACACTGAAGCTTTCTTT. Protein product: CASSYSWGDTEAFF.

CDR3 sequence (DNA): TGTGCCAGCAGAGGGACAGGGGAGAACACTGAAGCTTTCTTT. This gives the protein CASRGTGENTEAFF. The rearrangement links TRBV28 to TRBJ1-1, with 10 bases aligning to TRBD1. The ends lost 6 bases at V and 1 base at J; junction bases unmatched: 2. Germline V gene lookup returns CDR1 MDHEN and CDR2 SYDVKM. This CDR3 is built from 14 residues.

V usage is TRBV27 and J usage is TRBJ2-1, with 16 bases that match TRBD2. The CDR3 is 20 residues long. Germline lookup yields CDR1 MNHEY and CDR2 SMNVEV (reference sequence). The V and J ends lost 3 bases and 6 bases, in that order; junction bases with no gene match: 14. The DNA for the CDR3 is TGTGCCAGCAGTTTCCCTCAACCCGGGACTAGCGGGAGGGGGATCAATGAGCAGTTCTTC. It encodes CASSFPQPGTSGRGINEQFF.

This sequence joins TRBV2 and TRBJ2-1; D may correspond to TRBD1 or TRBD2 (6 bases each). Germline V gives CDR1 SNHLY, CDR2 FYNNEI. This CDR3 is built from 13 residues. The V end was cut by 7 bases, the J end by 9 bases, with 16 bases between. CDR3 nucleotides: TGTGCCAGCATTCGGGGGCTGGCGGGTGAGCAGTTCTTC. Translation gives CASIRGLAGEQFF.

Only one count was recorded for this clone. The gene calls are TRBV19 and TRBJ2-6, with D possibly matching TRBD1 (6 bases). Germline lookup yields CDR1 LNHDA and CDR2 SQIVND (reference sequence). V dropped 3 bases and J dropped 1 base, with 19 bases sitting between them. CDR3 length: 19 residues. The CDR3 sequence: CASSIIYETGKSGANVLTF. CDR3 nucleotides: TGTGCCAGTAGTATTATTTATGAGACAGGTAAATCTGGGGCCAACGTCCTGACTTTC.

V gene TRBV6-5 combines with J gene TRBJ1-4; D gene ambiguous. Germline V lookup: CDR1 MNHEY, CDR2 SVGAGI. This CDR3 has 12 amino acids. V lost 5 bases and J 7 bases, leaving 8 bases between the germline ends. DNA for the CDR3: TGTGCCAGCAGTACTCGTGGTGAAAAACTGTTTTTT. As protein: CASSTRGEKLFF.

CDR3 sequence reads: CASSLARGQSNQPQHF. CDR3 in DNA: TGTGCCAGCAGCTTAGCTAGGGGACAGTCCAATCAGCCCCAGCATTTT. The chain combines TRBV7-8 with TRBJ1-5; 7 bases agree with TRBD1. Germline V lookup: CDR1 SGHVS, CDR2 FQNEAQ. The J segment lost 3 bases and the V segment lost 0 bases, leaving 5 bases of the junction unmatched. CDR3 size: 16 residues.

The V gene is TRBV5-6, the J gene TRBJ2-5; D not resolved. Trimming took off 0 bases at V and 2 bases at J, with 11 bases between the two ends. This CDR3 spans 15 amino acids. CDR1 SGHDT and CDR2 YYEEEE come from the germline V gene. CDR3 loop: CASSLAFAEQETQYF. The CDR3, as DNA: TGTGCCAGCAGCTTGGCCTTCGCCGAACAAGAGACCCAGTACTTC.

V gene TRBV5-6 combines with J gene TRBJ2-3, with D perhaps matching TRBD2 (5 bases). Trimming removed 4 bases at V and 4 bases at J, with 13 bases between. The CDR3 is 14 residues long. CDR1 is SGHDT and CDR2 is YYEEEE in the germline V gene. DNA for the CDR3: TGTGCCAGCAGCCTGGAGGCCAGATCAGATACGCAGTATTTT. Encoded protein: CASSLEARSDTQYF. Full variable domain (outside the CDR3, taken from reference TRBV5-6 and TRBJ2-3): DAGVTQSPTHLIKTRGQQVTLRCSPKSGHDTVSWYQQALGQGPQFIFQYYEEEERQRGNFPDRFSGHQFPNYSSELNVNALLLGDSALYLCASSLEARSDTQYFGPGTRLTVL.

There are many counts of this clone. The chain has TRBV5-1 and TRBJ1-4, with 7 bases aligning to TRBD1. The J segment lost 8 bases and the V segment lost 3 bases, leaving 1 base of the junction unmatched. Germline V gene data show CDR1 as SGHRS and CDR2 as YFSETQ. The CDR3 is made up of 12 amino acids. The CDR3: CASSSTGEKLFF. The CDR3 DNA reads as TGCGCCAGCAGCTCGACAGGGGAAAAACTGTTTTTT.

Points on this clone: A much larger clone lies a single base off, so this may be a read error. Different DNA sequences within this sample yield the same CDR3. The rearrangement uses TRBV25-1 and TRBJ1-1; D perhaps matches TRBD1 (5 bases). The CDR3 sequence is 12 residues long. Germline CDR1 and CDR2: MGHDK and SYGVNS. CDR3 protein: CASRGLNTEAFF. For the CDR3, the DNA is TGTGCCAGCAGGGGACTGAACACTGAAGCCTTCTTT.

The chain recombines TRBV29-1 with TRBJ2-1; D remains unclear. From germline, CDR1 is SQVTM and CDR2 ANQGSEA. The CDR3 is 12 amino acids. V lost 5 bases and J 5 bases, leaving 10 bases between the germline ends. The CDR3 spells CSVKRSHNEQFF. The DNA for the CDR3 is TGCAGCGTTAAGCGTTCCCACAATGAGCAGTTCTTC.

Written as DNA, the CDR3 is TGTGCCAGCCAACTGCAGGGAACCTACAATGAGCAGTTCTTC. Translated: CASQLQGTYNEQFF. The J gene is TRBJ2-1, the V gene TRBV7-9; possibly TRBD1 for D (5 bases). CDR1 SEHNR and CDR2 FQNEAQ come from the germline V gene (reference sequence). This CDR3 region has 14 residues. The V gene lost 8 bases and the J gene lost 2 bases, with 13 bases spanning the gap.

This chain links TRBV5-1 with TRBJ2-2; possible D gene TRBD1, 6 bases. The CDR3 is made up of 17 amino acids. Per germline, CDR1 SGHRS and CDR2 YFSETQ. V lost 0 bases to trimming and J lost 5 bases, with 17 bases between them. The CDR3 nucleotides read TGCGCCAGCAGCTTGGGAGCAGGGGCCACAGGGACCGGGGAGCTGTTTTTT. This codes for CASSLGAGATGTGELFF.

This chain's CDR3 is CASSRTVNTEAFF. The CDR3 DNA reads as TGCGCCAGCAGCCGCACAGTGAACACTGAAGCTTTCTTT. The chain couples TRBV5-1 to TRBJ1-1; D gene unclear. The V and J ends lost 4 bases and 0 bases respectively, with 7 bases between them. Germline V gives CDR1 SGHRS, CDR2 YFSETQ. CDR3 length: 13 residues.

The V gene is TRBV19, the J gene TRBJ1-2; D remains unclear. Trimming cost V 4 bases and J 3 bases, with 6 bases left between them. Germline V gene lookup returns CDR1 LNHDA and CDR2 SQIVND (reference sequence). The CDR3 spans 12 residues. CDR3 DNA sequence: TGTGCCAGTAGTAGCCGGGACTATGGCTACACCTTC. It translates to CASSSRDYGYTF. Looking up the rest from reference TRBV19 and TRBJ1-2 gives the full variable domain: DGGITQSPKYLFRKEGQNVTLSCEQNLNHDAMYWYRQDPGQGLRLIYYSQIVNDFQKGDIAEGYSVSREKKESFPLTVTSAQKNPTAFYLCASSSRDYGYTFGSGTRLTVV.

The chain uses TRBV27 and TRBJ2-7; D is undetermined. Germline-derived CDR1 and CDR2 are MNHEY and SMNVEV (reference sequence). The V end lost 5 bases, the J end lost 2 bases, and 16 bases lay between the germline ends. This CDR3 spans 15 amino acids. CDR3 sequence (DNA): TGTGCCAGCAGTCTCTCTGCAGAGATAGCCTACGAGCAGTACTTC. Amino acids: CASSLSAEIAYEQYF.

The chain couples TRBV4-3 to TRBJ2-7; no clear D gene. This CDR3 spans 14 amino acids. Between the trimmed V and J ends, which lost 2 bases and 1 base, there was a span of 9 bases. Germline V gene lookup returns CDR1 LGHNA and CDR2 YSLEER. The CDR3 nucleotides are TGCGCCAGCAGCCAATTAGTACAGTCCTACGAGCAGTACTTC. Protein sequence: CASSQLVQSYEQYF.

This chain joins TRBV6-1 and TRBJ2-7, with 9 bases lining up with TRBD1. The V and J ends lost 11 bases and 3 bases, in that order; junction bases with no gene match: 8. CDR1 and CDR2 (germline): MNHNS, SASEGT. This CDR3 region has 13 residues. The CDR3 DNA is TGTGCCGGCAACCCGACAGGGGGCTACGAGCAGTACTTC. Its translation is CAGNPTGGYEQYF.

The V gene is TRBV7-8, the J gene TRBJ2-7, with D perhaps matching TRBD1 (5 bases). From germline, CDR1 is SGHVS and CDR2 FQNEAQ. Trimming cost V 6 bases and J 5 bases, with 14 bases left between them. The CDR3 spans 13 residues. CDR3: CASRPDRNNEQYF. The CDR3 DNA sequence: TGTGCCAGCAGACCCGACAGAAACAACGAGCAGTACTTC.

This chain connects TRBV7-2 to TRBJ2-2; possible D gene TRBD1, 6 bases. Germline V gives CDR1 SGHTA, CDR2 FQGNSA. There are 14 residues in the CDR3. Deletions cut 6 bases from V and 0 bases from J, with 8 bases between. CDR3 nucleotides: TGTGCCAGCAGAGGACAGTCGAACACCGGGGAGCTGTTTTTT. It codes for CASRGQSNTGELFF.

This clone was recorded once. This likely reflects a read error, since a far larger clone is one base away. This sample also contains other DNA sequences that code for the same CDR3. The chain joins TRBV10-2 to TRBJ1-3; no definite D call. Per germline, CDR1 WSHSY and CDR2 SAAADI. The CDR3 length is 17 residues. CDR3 in amino acids: CASSPAAPRNSGNTIYF. The CDR3 bases are TGCGCCAGCAGCCCCGCCGCCCCGAGAAACTCTGGAAATACCATATATTTT.

The genes are TRBV11-1 and TRBJ2-5, with no clear D. CDR1 and CDR2 from the germline V gene are SGHAT and FQDESV (reference sequence). The length of the CDR3 is 16 residues. The germline V and J ends were trimmed by 3 bases and 4 bases, with 18 bases remaining between them. CDR3 region: CASSFPQDQDSETQYF. In DNA, the CDR3 is TGTGCCAGCAGCTTCCCCCAGGACCAAGATTCAGAGACCCAGTACTTC.

The chain is built from TRBV11-3 and TRBJ2-1; D possibly corresponds to TRBD2 (6 bases). The V end lost 5 bases, the J end lost 9 bases, and 11 bases lay between the germline ends. Germline V lookup: CDR1 SGHNT, CDR2 YENEEA. This CDR3 is built from 12 residues. The CDR3 DNA reads TGTGCCAGCAGCCCTAGCGTTCTTGAGCAGTTCTTC. Residues: CASSPSVLEQFF.

This chain joins TRBV7-3 and TRBJ1-3; D not certain. Between the trimmed V and J ends, which lost 5 bases and 0 bases, there was a span of 20 bases. CDR3 length: 18 residues. Germline lookup yields CDR1 SGHTA and CDR2 FQGTGA. In nucleotides, the CDR3 is TGTGCCAGCAGCACCCAACGCAGGAACTATTACTCTGGAAACACCATATATTTT. Protein: CASSTQRRNYYSGNTIYF. The variable domain in full, with the rest retrieved from reference TRBV7-3 and TRBJ1-3, is GAGVSQTPSNKVTEKGKYVELRCDPISGHTALYWYRQSLGQGPEFLIYFQGTGAADDSGLPNDRFFAVRPEGSVSTLKIQRTERGDSAVYLCASSTQRRNYYSGNTIYFGEGSWLTVV.

The V and J genes are TRBV28 and TRBJ1-5, with D unresolved. The CDR3 runs 16 residues. Germline CDR1 reads MDHEN; CDR2 reads SYDVKM. V gave up 4 bases and J gave up 3 bases, with 16 bases separating them. The CDR3 spells CASSSYRRTHNQPQHF. The CDR3 nucleotides read TGTGCCAGCAGTTCCTATAGAAGAACTCACAATCAGCCCCAGCATTTT.

The V and J genes are TRBV7-9 and TRBJ2-2, with a tentative D call TRBD1 (6 bases). There are 15 residues in the CDR3. V lost 8 bases and J lost 6, with 19 bases in between. Germline CDR1 reads SEHNR; CDR2 reads FQNEAQ (reference sequence). Here the CDR3 reads CASGGGPWGAGELFF. The DNA of the CDR3 is TGTGCCAGCGGGGGCGGCCCCTGGGGCGCCGGGGAGCTGTTTTTT.